A selection of T cell receptor beta chains follows, all from one sample in a study of CD8 T cells in Susac syndrome. One entry per CDR3 protein results from TCRdb running MiXCR on the immunoSEQ multiplex PCR reads. The sample includes about 290,000 distinct CDR3 sequences, around 89% of them seen just once. Material for sequencing was CD8+ T cells from PBMCs. Receptors were obtained from a human donor with multiple sclerosis. Both conserved end residues are part of each CDR3. The size field is filled for only some rows; it gives once, few, many or a size class.

abundance	v_gene	CDR3aa
.	TRBV7-6	CASSPGKGSNQPQHF
.	TRBV3-1	CASSLGLGGSNEQFF
.	TRBV29-1	CSADEDRANTEAFF
.	TRBV3-1	CASSPGGAMNTGELFF
once	TRBV9	CASSVNAGGQETQYF
.	TRBV10-3	CAISFLAGELQETQYF
.	TRBV30	CAWSGTGLIYEQYF
.	TRBV5-4	CASSFGTGGAFF
.	TRBV4-1	CASSQAGLGNTIYF
.	TRBV27	CASRPGTSLADTQYF
.	TRBV29-1	CSVEAQGPEAFF
.	TRBV20-1	CSANRENQPQHF
.	TRBV27	CASSLRSGEQFF
few	TRBV6-2/TRBV6-3	CASSFFGQGYEQYF
.	TRBV6-5	CASSYGGGAYEQYF
.	TRBV20-1	CSAEMRDSSYEQYF
.	TRBV19	CASTSGGAQHF
.	TRBV20-1	CSAGNVIGLAKNIQYF
.	TRBV13	CASSNLGQGEAFF
.	TRBV9	CASSVVPRDGTEAFF
.	TRBV7-2	CASSFLQVSGYNEQFF
.	TRBV28	CASNELEGGWPMNTEAFF
.	TRBV5-1	CASSLDWGSGTEAFF
.	TRBV9	CASSVSGGPTYEQYF
.	TRBV12-3/TRBV12-4	CASSPSGTGSGELFF
once	TRBV29-1	CSSGRGSDTDTQYF
once	TRBV7-2	CASSLATSGSLGRTEQYF
.	TRBV9	CASSGTSGDSPLHF
.	TRBV4-3	CASSPAGGGGYGYTF
.	TRBV28	CASSLSGFTDTQYF
.	TRBV20-1	CSARGVETTEAFF
.	TRBV7-2	CASQPGGARGNTIYF
.	TRBV2	CASSLDRRGSGANVLTF
.	TRBV4-2	CASSQDRGLSGANVLTF
few	TRBV28	CASSLAGGGSSYNEQFF
.	TRBV19	CASRNRGRIVNQPQHF
.	TRBV30	CAWSGGGQGLFF
.	TRBV7-9	CASSARTNYGYTF
.	TRBV28	CASSRDFQETQYF
.	TRBV4-1	CASSQTGTGGRDEQYF
.	TRBV24-1	CATSVSGDTQYF
.	TRBV4-2	CASSQGGAGVQGTQYF
.	TRBV2	CASRTARGHGTSEQYF
once	TRBV14	CASSPRPSLVPEANVLTF
.	TRBV27	CASSLRTGGHEQYF
.	TRBV11-2	CASSLQTWETYEQYF
.	TRBV7-9	CASSFPRMEAGGHNEQFF
.	TRBV14	CASSHAGGQYGYTF
.	TRBV7-8	CASRQERASGHEQYF
few	TRBV7-2	CASSWGPTGDEQYF
.	TRBV4-3	CASSRDRGRWEQYF
.	TRBV25-1	CASCPKGVSGNTIYF
once	TRBV30	CAWSPESDTQYF
.	TRBV7-9	CASSDRASHNYGYTF
.	TRBV19	CASSLVLAGGNTGELFF
.	TRBV15	CATSSRPRLSNQPQHF
.	TRBV10-3	CAISEETGLSETQYF
.	TRBV25-1	CASSDPGGTYEQYF
.	TRBV10-2	CASSEESGTVYGYTF
.	TRBV7-6	CASSPGRTLYNEQFF